A single sample gave rise to the 14 T cell receptor beta chains below, sequenced in a study of blood T cell repertoires in COVID-19 (dated by TCRdb to about 2020). Library preparation used the immunoSEQ multiplex PCR assay. In its TCRdb copy, this immuneACCESS table keeps in-frame sequences only and misses some clones. Where compared with another copy, unresolved V genes explain less than half of these, and the others have no known cause. This sample lists roughly 160,000 clones; 86% were detected once. Roughly 0.99% of the sample is taken by the ten largest. The sample taken for sequencing was peripheral blood. The receptor source for this set is a man aged 18 to 29 with acute or convalescent COVID-19.

This clone was seen more than once but under ten times. The rearrangement joins TRBV24-1 to TRBJ1-2; TRBD1 agrees at 8 bases. V was clipped by 4 bases and J by 4 bases; unmatched bases: 10. Germline V CDR1 and CDR2: KGHDR, SFDVKD. This CDR3 contains 16 residues. CDR3 region: CATSEDSGGAFYGYTF. The DNA for the CDR3 is TGTGCCACCAGTGAGGACTCAGGGGGCGCGTTCTATGGCTACACCTTC.

Comment on this clone: This sample includes further DNA sequences coding for the same CDR3. The rearrangement links TRBV7-9 to TRBJ2-5; a weak D match, TRBD1 (5 bases). The CDR3 contains 14 residues. The germline V gene encodes CDR1 SEHNR and CDR2 FQNEAQ (reference sequence). V lost 6 bases to trimming and J lost 0 bases, with 11 bases between them. DNA for the CDR3: TGTGCCAGCAGTAGGGGCGGCAACCAAGAGACCCAGTACTTC. Protein sequence: CASSRGGNQETQYF.

The V and J genes are TRBV19 and TRBJ1-1; no clear D. Germline values: CDR1 LNHDA, CDR2 SQIVND (reference sequence). The CDR3 runs 15 residues. V lost 4 bases to trimming and J lost 4 bases, with 16 bases between them. CDR3 sequence: CASSTEGRPGTEAFF. CDR3 DNA sequence: TGTGCCAGTAGTACTGAGGGTAGACCCGGCACTGAAGCTTTCTTT.

The chain recombines TRBV7-5 with TRBJ2-3; the table's D call of TRBD2 was not tested on the DNA. TRBV7-5 is termed a pseudogene. This CDR3 spans 17 amino acids. DNA for the CDR3: TGTGTCAGAAGAACGGGACTAGCGGGATCAAACACAGATACGCAGTATTTT. It specifies CVRRTGLAGSNTDTQYF.

CDR3 nucleotide sequence: TGTGCCAGCAGCCGCAACTCCGGGACTAGCTTTGAGACCCAGTACTTC. It translates to CASSRNSGTSFETQYF. The chain uses TRBV4-2 and TRBJ2-5; TRBD2 agrees at 9 bases. This CDR3 region has 16 residues. Unmatched junction bases numbered 11, after V lost 4 bases and J lost 5 bases. The germline V gene encodes CDR1 LGHNA and CDR2 YNFKEQ.

This clone was seen just once. The chain uses TRBV5-1 and TRBJ2-7, with D perhaps matching TRBD1 (5 bases). Trimming took 4 bases from V and 6 from J, leaving 11 bases between them. Germline lookup yields CDR1 SGHRS and CDR2 YFSETQ. The CDR3 extends over 12 amino acids. DNA for the CDR3: TGCGCCAGCAGCGGACAAGGGCTCGAGCAGTACTTC. Its protein product is CASSGQGLEQYF.

This chain uses TRBV19 with TRBJ2-6, with D hard to call. The CDR3 sequence is 16 residues long. With 5 bases removed from V and 0 bases from J, the gap between germline ends came to 11 bases. Germline V gene data show CDR1 as LNHDA and CDR2 as SQIVND (reference sequence). CDR3 amino acids: CASSDHRNSGANVLTF. For the CDR3, the DNA is TGTGCCAGTAGTGACCACAGAAACTCTGGGGCCAACGTCCTGACTTTC.

The chain couples TRBV2 to TRBJ1-5; no clear D. Germline V gene sequence: CDR1 SNHLY, CDR2 FYNNEI. Trimming left V 4 bases short and J 3 bases short, with 7 bases between. CDR3 length: 13 amino acids. As DNA, the CDR3 is TGTGCCAGCAGTGCCGAGAACAATCAGCCCCAGCATTTT. This encodes CASSAENNQPQHF.

This chain links TRBV30 with TRBJ2-3; 7 nucleotides agree with TRBD1. Losses at the gene ends were 1 base for V and 4 bases for J; bases not matched to a gene: 2. Germline V gene data show CDR1 as GTSNPN and CDR2 as SVGIG (reference sequence). The CDR3 has 13 amino acids. The CDR3 DNA follows: TGTGCCTGGAGTGGACAGGGACCAGATACGCAGTATTTT. Translating gives CAWSGQGPDTQYF.

The rearrangement links TRBV19 to TRBJ1-2; a weak D match, TRBD1 (5 bases). The CDR3 is 13 amino acids. Germline CDR1 and CDR2: LNHDA and SQIVND (reference sequence). Deletions cut 8 bases from V and 4 bases from J, with 14 bases between. CDR3 in DNA: TGTGCCAGTGAGAACTTGGGGGGCTATGGCTACACCTTC. Translating it yields CASENLGGYGYTF.

This chain uses TRBV30 with TRBJ1-1; D is uncertain. CDR1 and CDR2 (germline): GTSNPN, SVGIG (reference sequence). The V end lost 2 bases, the J end lost 0 bases, and 13 bases lay between the germline ends. CDR3 size: 15 residues. CDR3 nucleotide sequence: TGTGCCTGGAGTATTCGGCGGATTTTGAACACTGAAGCTTTCTTT. This sequence encodes CAWSIRRILNTEAFF.

This clone appeared once. The gene calls are TRBV7-9 and TRBJ1-1; D call uncertain. This CDR3 is 16 amino acids long. CDR1 is SEHNR and CDR2 is FQNEAQ in the germline V gene (reference sequence). V dropped 1 base and J dropped 4 bases, with 16 bases sitting between them. The CDR3: CASSLGSRAGGTEAFF. DNA for the CDR3: TGTGCCAGCAGCTTAGGTTCTAGGGCAGGAGGCACTGAAGCTTTCTTT.

The V and J genes are TRBV5-1 and TRBJ1-1, with TRBD1 matching over 9 bases. The length of the CDR3 is 16 residues. V lost 4 bases, J lost 1 base, and 8 bases stayed unmatched. Germline loops: CDR1 SGHRS, CDR2 YFSETQ. The CDR3 protein is CASSPGTGYPNTEAFF. The CDR3 nucleotides are TGCGCCAGCAGCCCCGGGACAGGGTATCCGAACACTGAAGCTTTCTTT.

This clone has just a few counts. J is TRBJ1-6 and V is TRBV30; TRBD1 aligns across 8 bases. J gave up 6 bases and V 0 bases, and 10 bases lay outside the gene matches. CDR3 size: 17 residues. The germline gives CDR1 GTSNPN, CDR2 SVGIG (reference sequence). The CDR3 spells CAWSVFSGQGANSPLHF. The CDR3 nucleotides are TGTGCCTGGAGTGTATTCTCAGGACAGGGTGCTAATTCACCCCTCCACTTT.